Below, 9 T cell receptor beta chains from the same sample are listed, as sequenced in a study of T cells after yellow fever vaccination. TCRdb called the 5' RACE reads again in MiXCR, with one record for every CDR3 protein. The sample lists over 300,000 distinct CDR3 sequences; around 4% were seen once. The input for sequencing was PBMCs, taken on the day of the yellow fever booster vaccination. These receptors were collected from a man between 18 and 29 years old who received the YFV17D yellow fever vaccine.

This sequence joins TRBV5-5 and TRBJ1-6; the match to TRBD1 covers 8 bases. Looked up from germline, CDR1 is SGHKS and CDR2 is YYEKEE (reference sequence). There are 16 residues in the CDR3. Germline trimming cut 3 bases from V and 10 bases from J; bases unmatched to any gene: 12. The CDR3 region is CASSSPGQAKGSPLHF. For the CDR3, the DNA is TGTGCCAGCAGCTCGCCGGGACAGGCCAAGGGATCACCCCTCCACTTT. Full variable domain (missing parts from reference TRBV5-5 and TRBJ1-6): DAGVTQSPTHLIKTRGQQVTLRCSPISGHKSVSWYQQVLGQGPQFIFQYYEKEERGRGNFPDRFSARQFPNYSSELNVNALLLGDSALYLCASSSPGQAKGSPLHFGNGTRLTVT.

In this sample, this clonotype turned up a few times. The rearrangement links TRBV6-5 to TRBJ1-1, with 11 bases fitting TRBD1. Per germline, CDR1 MNHEY and CDR2 SVGAGI. The ends lost 4 bases at V and 5 bases at J; junction bases unmatched: 3. The CDR3 is 14 amino acids. CDR3 amino acids: CASSFRDRGTEAFF. The CDR3 DNA reads TGTGCCAGCAGTTTCCGGGACAGGGGGACTGAAGCTTTCTTT.

This chain joins TRBV20-1 and TRBJ2-3; D may be TRBD2 (5 bases). Between the trimmed V and J ends, which lost 2 bases and 2 bases, there was a span of 11 bases. This CDR3 has 14 residues. Germline V gene sequence: CDR1 DFQATT, CDR2 SNEGSKA (reference sequence). CDR3 in amino acids: CSARNGEPTDTQYF. CDR3 bases: TGCAGTGCTAGAAACGGGGAGCCCACAGATACGCAGTATTTT.

This clonotype was counted a few times. V is TRBV4-1 and J is TRBJ2-7; D gene unclear. This CDR3 is built from 15 residues. The germline V gene encodes CDR1 MGHRA and CDR2 YSYEKL. Trimming cost V 0 bases and J 2 bases, with 11 bases left between them. The CDR3 loop is CASSQDVQNPYEQYV. The CDR3 DNA follows: TGCGCCAGCAGCCAAGATGTGCAGAACCCCTACGAGCAGTACGTC.

In this sample, this clonotype turned up many times. V is TRBV14 and J is TRBJ1-2; D call uncertain. The germline V gene encodes CDR1 SGHDN and CDR2 FVKESK. Trimming pared 1 base from V and 4 bases from J, leaving 13 bases between. The CDR3 consists of 15 residues. This CDR3 is CASSQGLDGFYGYTF. DNA of the CDR3: TGTGCCAGCAGCCAAGGTTTAGACGGATTCTATGGCTACACCTTC. Looking up the rest from reference TRBV14 and TRBJ1-2 gives the full variable domain: EAGVTQFPSHSVIEKGQTVTLRCDPISGHDNLYWYRRVMGKEIKFLLHFVKESKQDESGMPNNRFLAERTGGTYSTLKVQPAELEDSGVYFCASSQGLDGFYGYTFGSGTRLTVV.

This clonotype was observed at least ten times. The CDR3 sequence: CASSLGGGARGYTF. Here the CDR3 DNA reads TGTGCCAGCAGCTTAGGAGGGGGCGCCCGGGGCTACACCTTC. The V gene is TRBV7-9, the J gene TRBJ1-2, with TRBD1 identical over 7 bases. V was pared by 1 base and J by 8 bases, with 7 bases of the junction left unmatched. The CDR3 contains 14 residues. The germline gives CDR1 SEHNR, CDR2 FQNEAQ (reference sequence).

This clonotype was observed a few times. The gene calls are TRBV6-5 and TRBJ2-3; D possibly corresponds to TRBD1 (6 bases). Germline-derived CDR1 and CDR2 are MNHEY and SVGAGI. The CDR3 is 16 residues long. Trimming removed 8 bases at V and 3 bases at J, with 21 bases between. The CDR3 DNA reads as TGTGCCAGCGGACTGACAGGATCCCAAAATACAGATACGCAGTATTTT. Translating it yields CASGLTGSQNTDTQYF.

This clonotype was recorded a few times. V usage is TRBV12-3 or TRBV12-4 and J usage is TRBJ2-4, with unresolved D. This CDR3 contains 12 residues. V lost 3 bases to trimming and J lost 9 bases, with 9 bases between them. The CDR3 reads CASSFDFAIQYF. DNA for the CDR3: TGTGCCAGCAGTTTCGACTTCGCCATTCAGTACTTC.

A word on this clonotype: A much larger clone differs by one base, so this may be a read error. The V gene is TRBV20-1, the J gene TRBJ2-1, with D uncertain. The CDR3 has 13 residues. The ends were cut back, 7 bases at V and 9 bases at J, with 19 bases in the middle. Germline-derived CDR1 and CDR2 are DFQATT and SNEGSKA (reference sequence). The DNA for the CDR3 is TGCAGTGTCGACGCTCGGGCCTCCAGTGAGCAGTTCTTC. Its translation is CSVDARASSEQFF.